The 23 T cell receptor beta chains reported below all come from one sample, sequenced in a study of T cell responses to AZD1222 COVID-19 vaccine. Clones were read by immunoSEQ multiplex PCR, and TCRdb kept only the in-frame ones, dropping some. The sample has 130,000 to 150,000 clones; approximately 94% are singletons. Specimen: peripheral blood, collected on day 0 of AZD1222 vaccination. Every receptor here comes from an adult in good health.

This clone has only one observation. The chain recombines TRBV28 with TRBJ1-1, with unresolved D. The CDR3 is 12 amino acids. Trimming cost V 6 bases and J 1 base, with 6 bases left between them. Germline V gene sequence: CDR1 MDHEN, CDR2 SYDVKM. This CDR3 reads CASRGRNTEAFF. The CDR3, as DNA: TGTGCCAGCAGGGGCAGGAACACTGAAGCTTTCTTT. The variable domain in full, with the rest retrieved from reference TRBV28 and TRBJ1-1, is DVKVTQSSRYLVKRTGEKVFLECVQDMDHENMFWYRQDPGLGLRLIYFSYDVKMKEKGDIPEGYSVSREKKERFSLILESASTNQTSMYLCASRGRNTEAFFGQGTRLTVV.

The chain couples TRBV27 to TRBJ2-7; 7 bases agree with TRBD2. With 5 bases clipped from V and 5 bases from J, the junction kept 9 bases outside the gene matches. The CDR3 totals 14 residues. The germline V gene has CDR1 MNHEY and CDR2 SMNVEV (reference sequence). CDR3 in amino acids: CASSLLREGDEQYF. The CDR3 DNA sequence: TGTGCCAGCAGTCTCCTGAGGGAGGGTGACGAGCAGTACTTC.

The CDR3 region is CASSVTGASYEQYF. CDR3 DNA: TGTGCCAGCAGCGTAACAGGGGCATCCTACGAGCAGTACTTC. This chain uses TRBV9 with TRBJ2-7; 7 bases line up with TRBD1. Germline lookup yields CDR1 SGDLS and CDR2 YYNGEE. The CDR3 is 14 amino acids. J was trimmed by 1 base and V by 1 base; bases with no gene match: 2.

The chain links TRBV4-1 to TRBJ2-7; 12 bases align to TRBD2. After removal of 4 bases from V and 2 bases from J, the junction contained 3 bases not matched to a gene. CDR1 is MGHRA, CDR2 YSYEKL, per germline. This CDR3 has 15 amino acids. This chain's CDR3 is CASSPGLAGPYEQYF. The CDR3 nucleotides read TGCGCCAGCAGCCCTGGACTAGCGGGGCCCTACGAGCAGTACTTC.

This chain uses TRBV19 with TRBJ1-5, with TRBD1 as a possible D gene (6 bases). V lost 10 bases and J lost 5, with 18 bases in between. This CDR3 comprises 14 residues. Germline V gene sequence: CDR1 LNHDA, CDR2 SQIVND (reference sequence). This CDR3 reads CATSRWGADQPQHF. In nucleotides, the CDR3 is TGTGCCACCTCCCGGTGGGGGGCTGATCAGCCCCAGCATTTT.

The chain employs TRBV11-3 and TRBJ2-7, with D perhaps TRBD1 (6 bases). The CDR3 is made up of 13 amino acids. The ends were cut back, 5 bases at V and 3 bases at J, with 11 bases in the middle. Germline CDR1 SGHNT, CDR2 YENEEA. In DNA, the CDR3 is TGTGCCAGCAGCGCCAACAGGGACTACGAGCAGTACTTC. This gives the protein CASSANRDYEQYF.

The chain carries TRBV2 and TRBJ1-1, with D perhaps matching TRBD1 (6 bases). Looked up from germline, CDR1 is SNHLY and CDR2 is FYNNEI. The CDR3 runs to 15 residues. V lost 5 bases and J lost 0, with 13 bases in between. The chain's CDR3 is CASSQGHTMNTEAFF. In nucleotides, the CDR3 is TGTGCCAGCAGTCAGGGGCATACGATGAACACTGAAGCTTTCTTT.

The CDR3 bases are TGTGCCAGCAGTGACGACAGGGGACCCGGAAACACCATATATTTT. As protein: CASSDDRGPGNTIYF. The V gene is TRBV6-4, the J gene TRBJ1-3; 8 bases match TRBD1. Per germline, CDR1 MRHNA and CDR2 SNTAGT. V was clipped by 2 bases and J by 4 bases; unmatched bases: 4. The CDR3 loop spans 15 amino acids.

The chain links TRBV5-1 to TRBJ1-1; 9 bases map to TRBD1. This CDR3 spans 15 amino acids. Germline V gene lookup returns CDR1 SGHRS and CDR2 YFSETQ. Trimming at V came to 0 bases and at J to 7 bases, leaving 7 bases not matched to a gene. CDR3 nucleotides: TGCGCCAGCAGCTTGGCCGGGTACAGGGGGCATGAAGCTTTCTTT. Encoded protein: CASSLAGYRGHEAFF. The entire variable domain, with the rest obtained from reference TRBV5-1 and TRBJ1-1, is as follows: KAGVTQTPRYLIKTRGQQVTLSCSPISGHRSVSWYQQTPGQGLQFLFEYFSETQRNKGNFPGRFSGRQFSNSRSEMNVSTLELGDSALYLCASSLAGYRGHEAFFGQGTRLTVV.

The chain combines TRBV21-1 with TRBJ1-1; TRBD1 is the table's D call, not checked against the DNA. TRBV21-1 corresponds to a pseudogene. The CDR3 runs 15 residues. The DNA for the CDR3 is TGTGCCAGCAGCAAAAGAACAGGGACAAACACTGAAGCTTTCTTT. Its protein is CASSKRTGTNTEAFF.

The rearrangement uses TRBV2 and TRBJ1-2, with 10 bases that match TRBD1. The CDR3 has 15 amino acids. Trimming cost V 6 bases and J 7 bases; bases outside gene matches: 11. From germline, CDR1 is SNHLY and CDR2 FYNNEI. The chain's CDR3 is CASRTTRTGGRGYTF. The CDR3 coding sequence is TGTGCCAGCAGAACCACACGGACAGGGGGACGTGGCTACACCTTC.

CDR3 protein: CASSLFRGRVNTEAFF. The DNA for the CDR3 is TGCGCCAGCAGCTTGTTCCGGGGCCGGGTGAACACTGAAGCTTTCTTT. The rearrangement uses TRBV5-1 and TRBJ1-1; a weak D match, TRBD1 (5 bases). This CDR3 is built from 16 residues. Germline CDR1 reads SGHRS; CDR2 reads YFSETQ. V was pared by 1 base and J by 0 bases, with 13 bases between. Together with reference TRBV5-1 and TRBJ1-1, the CDR3 gives the full variable domain: KAGVTQTPRYLIKTRGQQVTLSCSPISGHRSVSWYQQTPGQGLQFLFEYFSETQRNKGNFPGRFSGRQFSNSRSEMNVSTLELGDSALYLCASSLFRGRVNTEAFFGQGTRLTVV.

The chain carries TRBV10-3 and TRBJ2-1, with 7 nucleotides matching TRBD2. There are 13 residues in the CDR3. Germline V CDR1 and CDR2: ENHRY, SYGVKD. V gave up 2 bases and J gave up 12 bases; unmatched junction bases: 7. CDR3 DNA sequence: TGTGCCATCAGTGAGGTCGCGGGAGTGACGCAGTTCTTC. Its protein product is CAISEVAGVTQFF.

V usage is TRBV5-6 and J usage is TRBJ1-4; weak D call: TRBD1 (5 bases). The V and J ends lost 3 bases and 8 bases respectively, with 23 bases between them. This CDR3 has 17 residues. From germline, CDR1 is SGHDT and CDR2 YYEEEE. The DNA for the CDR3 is TGTGCCAGCAGCTCCGTGGTCGGGGGAACTCTCGGGGAAAAACTGTTTTTT. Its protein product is CASSSVVGGTLGEKLFF.

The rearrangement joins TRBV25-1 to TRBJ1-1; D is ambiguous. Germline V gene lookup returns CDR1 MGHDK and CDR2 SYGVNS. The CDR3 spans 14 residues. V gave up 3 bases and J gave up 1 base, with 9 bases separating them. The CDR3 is CASSDASSNTEAFF. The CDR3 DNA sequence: TGTGCCAGCAGTGACGCCAGTTCGAACACTGAAGCTTTCTTT.

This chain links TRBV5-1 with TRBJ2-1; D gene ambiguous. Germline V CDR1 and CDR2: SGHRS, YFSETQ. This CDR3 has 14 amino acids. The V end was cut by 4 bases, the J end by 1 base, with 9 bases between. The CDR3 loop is CASSPDISYNEQFF. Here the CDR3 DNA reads TGCGCCAGCAGCCCAGACATTTCCTACAATGAGCAGTTCTTC.

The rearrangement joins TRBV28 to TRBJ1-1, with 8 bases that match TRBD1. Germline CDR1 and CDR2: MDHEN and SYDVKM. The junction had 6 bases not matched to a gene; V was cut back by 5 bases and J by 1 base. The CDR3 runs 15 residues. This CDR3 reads CASSPRTGSNTEAFF. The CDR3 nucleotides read TGTGCCAGCAGTCCCCGGACAGGGTCGAACACTGAAGCTTTCTTT. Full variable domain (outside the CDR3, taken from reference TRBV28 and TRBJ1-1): DVKVTQSSRYLVKRTGEKVFLECVQDMDHENMFWYRQDPGLGLRLIYFSYDVKMKEKGDIPEGYSVSREKKERFSLILESASTNQTSMYLCASSPRTGSNTEAFFGQGTRLTVV.

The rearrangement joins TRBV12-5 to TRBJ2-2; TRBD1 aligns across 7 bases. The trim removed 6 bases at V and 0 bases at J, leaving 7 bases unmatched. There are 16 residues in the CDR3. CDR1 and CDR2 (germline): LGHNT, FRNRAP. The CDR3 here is CASGHTGTANTGELFF. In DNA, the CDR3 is TGTGCTAGTGGCCACACCGGGACAGCGAACACCGGGGAGCTGTTTTTT.

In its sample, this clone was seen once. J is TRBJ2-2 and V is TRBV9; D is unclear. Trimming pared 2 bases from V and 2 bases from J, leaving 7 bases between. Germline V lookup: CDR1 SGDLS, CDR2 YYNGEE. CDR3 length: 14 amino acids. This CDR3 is CASSVSGNTGELFF. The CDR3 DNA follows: TGTGCCAGCAGCGTCTCGGGTAACACCGGGGAGCTGTTTTTT. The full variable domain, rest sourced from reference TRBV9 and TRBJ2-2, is DSGVTQTPKHLITATGQRVTLRCSPRSGDLSVYWYQQSLDQGLQFLIQYYNGEERAKGNILERFSAQQFPDLHSELNLSSLELGDSALYFCASSVSGNTGELFFGEGSRLTVL.

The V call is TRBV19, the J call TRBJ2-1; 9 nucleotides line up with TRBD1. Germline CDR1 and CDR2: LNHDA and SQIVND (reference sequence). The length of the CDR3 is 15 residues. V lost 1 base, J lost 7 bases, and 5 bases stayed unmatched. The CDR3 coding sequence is TGTGCCAGTAGTATAGGGGGACAGGGATGGAATGAGCAGTTCTTC. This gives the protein CASSIGGQGWNEQFF.

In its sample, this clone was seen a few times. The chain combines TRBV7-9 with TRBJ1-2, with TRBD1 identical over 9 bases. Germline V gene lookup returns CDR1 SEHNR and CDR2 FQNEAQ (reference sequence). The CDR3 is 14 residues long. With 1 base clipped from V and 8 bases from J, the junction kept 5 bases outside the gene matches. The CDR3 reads CASSLEGTGNGYTF. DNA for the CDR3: TGTGCCAGCAGCTTAGAAGGGACAGGGAACGGCTACACCTTC. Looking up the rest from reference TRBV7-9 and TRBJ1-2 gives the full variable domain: DTGVSQNPRHKITKRGQNVTFRCDPISEHNRLYWYRQTLGQGPEFLTYFQNEAQLEKSRLLSDRFSAERPKGSFSTLEIQRTEQGDSAMYLCASSLEGTGNGYTFGSGTRLTVV.

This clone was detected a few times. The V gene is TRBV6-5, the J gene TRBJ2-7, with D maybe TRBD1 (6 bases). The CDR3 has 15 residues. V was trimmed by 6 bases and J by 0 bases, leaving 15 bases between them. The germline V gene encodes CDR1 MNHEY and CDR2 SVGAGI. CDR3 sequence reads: CASRLRQDSSYEQYF. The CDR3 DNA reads TGTGCCAGCAGGCTCAGACAGGATAGCTCCTACGAGCAGTACTTC.

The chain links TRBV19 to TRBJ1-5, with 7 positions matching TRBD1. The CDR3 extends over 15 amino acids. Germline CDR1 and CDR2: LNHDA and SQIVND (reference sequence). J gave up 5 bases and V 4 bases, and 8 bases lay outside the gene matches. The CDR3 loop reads CASSNQGGWDQPQHF. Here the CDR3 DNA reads TGTGCCAGTAGTAATCAGGGGGGATGGGATCAGCCCCAGCATTTT.